This T cell receptor beta chain was identified during a study of cytomegalovirus exposure and HLA in healthy donors. Study information: Drawn from HLA-typed donors, tens of millions of unique TCRs were held in an early data release. Study-wide results and caveats: Analysis performed later found approximately 17,000 TCR beta sequences associated with HLA alleles at 0.05 false discovery rate. In an earlier analysis, about 87% or about 30%: the productive usage of most TCR beta V segments.

PCR amplification relied on 60 Vbeta primers (plus 13 Jbeta primers). Clones were sequenced by immunoSEQ multiplex PCR, and TCRdb holds only the in-frame ones, with some missing. Its clone listing holds 130,000 or so clones. A remark on this clone: What it binds is unknown.

The receptor comes from a woman under 30 in good health and CMV-seronegative. Specimen: PBMCs.

CDR3 in amino acids: CASSLTWREDGDEQFF. The DNA for the CDR3 is TGTGCCAGCAGCTTGACCTGGCGGGAGGATGGCGATGAGCAGTTCTTC. V gene TRBV11-2 combines with J gene TRBJ2-1; TRBD2 agrees at 8 bases. Germline trimming cut 3 bases from V and 8 bases from J; bases unmatched to any gene: 12. Germline assignment: CDR1 SGHAT and CDR2 FQNNGV. This CDR3 contains 16 residues.